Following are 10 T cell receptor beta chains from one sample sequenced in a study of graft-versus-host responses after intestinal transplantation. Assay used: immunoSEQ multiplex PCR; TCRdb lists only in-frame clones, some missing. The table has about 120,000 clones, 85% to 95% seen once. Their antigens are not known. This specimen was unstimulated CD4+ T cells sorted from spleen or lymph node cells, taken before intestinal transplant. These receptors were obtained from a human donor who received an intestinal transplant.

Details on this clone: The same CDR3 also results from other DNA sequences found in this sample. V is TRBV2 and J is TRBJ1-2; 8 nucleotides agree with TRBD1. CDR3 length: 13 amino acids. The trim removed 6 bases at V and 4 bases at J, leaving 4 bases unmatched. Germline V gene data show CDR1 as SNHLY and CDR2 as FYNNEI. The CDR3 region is CASRGTGSYGYTF. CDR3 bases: TGTGCCAGCAGAGGGACAGGTAGCTATGGCTACACCTTC.

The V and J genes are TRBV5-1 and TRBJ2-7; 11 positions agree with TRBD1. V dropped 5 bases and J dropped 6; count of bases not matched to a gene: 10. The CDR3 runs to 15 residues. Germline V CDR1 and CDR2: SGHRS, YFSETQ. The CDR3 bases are TGCGCCAGCAGACTTCGGACAGGGGGCCCGAGCGAGCAGTACTTC. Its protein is CASRLRTGGPSEQYF. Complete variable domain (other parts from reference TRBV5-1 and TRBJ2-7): KAGVTQTPRYLIKTRGQQVTLSCSPISGHRSVSWYQQTPGQGLQFLFEYFSETQRNKGNFPGRFSGRQFSNSRSEMNVSTLELGDSALYLCASRLRTGGPSEQYFGPGTRLTVT.

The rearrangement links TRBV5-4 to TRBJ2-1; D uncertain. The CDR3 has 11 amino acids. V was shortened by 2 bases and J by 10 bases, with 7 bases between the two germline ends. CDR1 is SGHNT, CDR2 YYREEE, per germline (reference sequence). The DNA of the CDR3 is TGTGCCAGCAGCTTTAACACCGAGCAGTTCTTC. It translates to CASSFNTEQFF.

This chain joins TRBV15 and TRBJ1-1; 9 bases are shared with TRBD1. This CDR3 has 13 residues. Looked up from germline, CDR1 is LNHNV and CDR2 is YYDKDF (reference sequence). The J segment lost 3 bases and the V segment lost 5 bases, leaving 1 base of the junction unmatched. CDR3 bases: TGTGCCACCAGCCGGGACAGGGACACTGAAGCTTTCTTT. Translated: CATSRDRDTEAFF.

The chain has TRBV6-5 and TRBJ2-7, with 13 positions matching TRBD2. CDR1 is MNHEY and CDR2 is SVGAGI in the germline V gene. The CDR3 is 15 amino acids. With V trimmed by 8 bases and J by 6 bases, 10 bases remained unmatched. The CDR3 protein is CASRRTSGSSGEQYF. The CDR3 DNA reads TGTGCCAGCCGTAGGACTAGCGGGAGTTCGGGCGAGCAGTACTTC.

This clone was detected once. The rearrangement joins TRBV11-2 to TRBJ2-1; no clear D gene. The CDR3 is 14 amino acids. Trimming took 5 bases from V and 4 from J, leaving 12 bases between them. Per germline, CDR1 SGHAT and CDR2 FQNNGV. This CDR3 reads CASSPRTEYNEQFF. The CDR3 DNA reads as TGTGCCAGCAGCCCCCGGACGGAGTACAATGAGCAGTTCTTC. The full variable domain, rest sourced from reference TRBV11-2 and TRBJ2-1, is EAGVAQSPRYKIIEKRQSVAFWCNPISGHATLYWYQQILGQGPKLLIQFQNNGVVDDSQLPKDRFSAERLKGVDSTLKIQPAKLEDSAVYLCASSPRTEYNEQFFGPGTRLTVL.

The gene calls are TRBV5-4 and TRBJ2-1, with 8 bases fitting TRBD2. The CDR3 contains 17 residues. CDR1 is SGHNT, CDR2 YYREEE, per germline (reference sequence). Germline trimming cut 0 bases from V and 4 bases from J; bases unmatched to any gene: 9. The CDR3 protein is CASSLASSGSSYNEQFF. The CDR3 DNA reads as TGTGCCAGCAGCTTGGCCTCGAGCGGGAGCTCATACAATGAGCAGTTCTTC. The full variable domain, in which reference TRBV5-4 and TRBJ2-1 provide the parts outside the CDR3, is ETGVTQSPTHLIKTRGQQVTLRCSSQSGHNTVSWYQQALGQGPQFIFQYYREEENGRGNFPPRFSGLQFPNYSSELNVNALELDDSALYLCASSLASSGSSYNEQFFGPGTRLTVL.

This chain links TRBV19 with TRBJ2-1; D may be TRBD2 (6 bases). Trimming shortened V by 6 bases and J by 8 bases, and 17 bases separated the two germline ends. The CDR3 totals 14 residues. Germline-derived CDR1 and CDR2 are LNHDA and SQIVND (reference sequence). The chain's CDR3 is CASRLGGGRHEQFF. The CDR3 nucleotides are TGTGCCAGTAGGTTGGGGGGAGGCCGTCATGAGCAGTTCTTC.

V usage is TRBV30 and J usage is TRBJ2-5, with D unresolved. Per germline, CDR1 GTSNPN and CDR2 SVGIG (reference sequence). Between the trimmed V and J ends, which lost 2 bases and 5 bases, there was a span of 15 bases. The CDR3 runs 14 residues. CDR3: CAWSPAAVLETQYF. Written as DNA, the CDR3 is TGTGCCTGGAGTCCGGCAGCCGTGCTGGAGACCCAGTACTTC.

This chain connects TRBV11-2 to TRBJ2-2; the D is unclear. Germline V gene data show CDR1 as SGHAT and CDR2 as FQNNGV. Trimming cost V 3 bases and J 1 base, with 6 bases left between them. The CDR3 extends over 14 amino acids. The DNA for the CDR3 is TGTGCCAGCAGCTTTGCTTTGAACACCGGGGAGCTGTTTTTT. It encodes CASSFALNTGELFF.